A selection of T cell receptor beta chains follows, all from one sample in a study of metastatic and nonmetastatic thyroid tumors. TCRdb re-called the PCR reads with MiXCR. The sample carries over 9,500 clones, roughly 29% recorded once. The sequencing sample was made of tumor tissue. The receptors shown here come from a male donor with papillary thyroid cancer or a benign thyroid nodule (not recorded which). Some clones in this sample may be carry-over from other donors' samples. The CDR3 runs from the conserved cysteine through the conserved F or W. D genes are given only for firm matches. The size field is filled for only some rows; it gives once, few, many or a size class.

-	TRBV18	TRBJ1-5	-	TGTGCCAGCTCACCACTCGGGACTGTGAATAGCAATCAGCCCCAGCATTTT	CASSPLGTVNSNQPQHF
-	TRBV10-3	TRBJ1-5	medium-sized	TGTGCCATCAGTGAGTCGACCGGAATCAAGCCCCAGCATTTT	CAISESTGIKPQHF
-	TRBV5-1	TRBJ2-1	once	TGCGCCAGCAGCACCGGGGGCCTCTCCTACAATGAGCAGTTCTTC	CASSTGGLSYNEQFF
-	TRBV6-1	TRBJ2-5	many	TGTGCCAGCAGTGAATACAGGGGAGGGCAAGAGACCCAGTACTTC	CASSEYRGGQETQYF
-	TRBV3-1	TRBJ2-5	medium-sized	TGTGCCAGCAGCCAAGAGGATGGGACCCAGTACTTC	CASSQEDGTQYF
-	TRBV7-6	TRBJ1-6	-	TGTGCCAGCAGCTTATCTCCGGGTACCCTCAATTCACCCCTCCACTTT	CASSLSPGTLNSPLHF
TRBD1	TRBV19	TRBJ1-4	many	TGTGCCTCTGAGGCAGGGGGGGAAAAACTGTTTTTT	CASEAGGEKLFF
-	TRBV20-1	TRBJ2-7	few	TGCAGTGCTTCCGTAGGGACCTACGAGCAGTACTTC	CSASVGTYEQYF
-	TRBV5-1	TRBJ2-7	many	TGCGCCAGCAGCTTGGCCGGCATTTCCTTTCACGGGTCATCAAAGGCCTACGAGCAGTACTTC	CASSLAGISFHGSSKAYEQYF
-	TRBV11-2	TRBJ2-3	-	TGTGCCAGCGGAACATTGGAGGGTCGGACAGATACGCAGTATTTT	CASGTLEGRTDTQYF
TRBD2	TRBV4-2	TRBJ2-1	-	TGTGCCAGCAGCCAAGGTAGCGGGGGGGCCGATGAGCAGTTCTTC	CASSQGSGGADEQFF
TRBD1	TRBV5-1	TRBJ2-7	medium-sized	TGCGCCAGCAGCAAGGGACAGGACTACGAGCAGTACTTC	CASSKGQDYEQYF
-	TRBV5-1	TRBJ2-5	-	TGCGCCAGCAGCTTGGACACACTAGGGGGACAAGAGACCCAGTACTTC	CASSLDTLGGQETQYF
-	TRBV20-1	TRBJ1-5	medium-sized	TGCAGTGCTAGGAGGGAAGAGTTTCGCTATAGCAATCAGCCCCAGCATTTT	CSARREEFRYSNQPQHF
TRBD2	TRBV12-3/TRBV12-4	TRBJ2-7	few	TGTGCCAGCGGCAGCGGGAGGGCCTACGAGCAGTACTTC	CASGSGRAYEQYF
TRBD1	TRBV27	TRBJ2-7	few	TGTGCCAGCAGGACAGGGGCGGTTGGCGAGCAGTACTTC	CASRTGAVGEQYF
TRBD2	TRBV19	TRBJ2-7	few	TGTGCCAGTAGTCACGGGACTAGCGGCGAGCAGTACTTC	CASSHGTSGEQYF
-	TRBV6-2/TRBV6-3	TRBJ2-1	-	TGTGCCAGCTGTTACCGGTCCTACAATGAGCAGTTGTTC	CASCYRSYNEQLF
-	TRBV27	TRBJ2-1	-	TGTGCCAGCAGTCCGCTCGGGATGGCTTCACGCAATCAGCAGTTCTTC	CASSPLGMASRNQQFF
-	TRBV6-5	TRBJ2-3	medium-sized	TGTGCCAGCAGTTACTCAGGGGGAAGCACAGATACGCAGTATTTT	CASSYSGGSTDTQYF
TRBD2	TRBV20-1	TRBJ2-1	many	TGCAGTGCTCCGCGGGCGGGGGGATTTTACAATGAGCAGTTCTTC	CSAPRAGGFYNEQFF
-	TRBV20-1	TRBJ1-1	-	-	CSAHFGPGDSTEAFF
-	TRBV20-1	TRBJ2-6	medium-sized	TGCAGTGCTAGAGATACCCAGGCTGGGGCCAACGTCCTGACTTTC	CSARDTQAGANVLTF
-	TRBV5-1	TRBJ2-2	once	TGCGCCAGCAGCTGGCACGAGGCTAGCACCTGGGAGCTGTTTTTT	CASSWHEASTWELFF
-	TRBV13	TRBJ2-4	medium-sized	TGTGCCAGCAGCTTAGTATCGAGTCGTACCAAAAACATTCAGTACTTC	CASSLVSSRTKNIQYF
TRBD2	TRBV28	TRBJ2-3	few	TGTGCCAGCAGTTTTCGCCTAGCGGGAGAAAAGGGGCACACAGATACGCAGTATTTT	CASSFRLAGEKGHTDTQYF
-	TRBV27	TRBJ2-2	medium-sized	TGTGCCAGCAGTTTACCCCACCAGGGGCCGAACACCGGGGAGCTGTTTTTT	CASSLPHQGPNTGELFF
-	TRBV6-2/TRBV6-3	TRBJ2-6	medium-sized	TGTGCCAGCAGTTACAGCTCTGGGGCCAACGTCCTGACTTTC	CASSYSSGANVLTF
TRBD2	TRBV28	TRBJ2-7	few	TGTGCCAGCAGTTCCCCGACTAGCGGGATCTCCTACGAGCAGTACTTC	CASSSPTSGISYEQYF
-	TRBV7-2	TRBJ1-3	medium-sized	TGTGCCAGCAGCGCAGAGGCAGGTTATGGGGGAAACACCATATATTTT	CASSAEAGYGGNTIYF
-	TRBV6-1	TRBJ1-2	few	TGTGCCAGCAGTGGTCAAGACAGACCCATTTATGGCTACACCTTC	CASSGQDRPIYGYTF
-	TRBV7-9	TRBJ2-4	many	TGTGCCAGCAGCTCCCAGGGTGGCAAAAACATTCAGTACTTC	CASSSQGGKNIQYF
-	TRBV18	TRBJ1-1	-	TGTGCCAGCTCACCCCAGGACACGGTCGAAGCTTTCTTT	CASSPQDTVEAFF
TRBD1	TRBV5-1	TRBJ2-5	many	TGCGCCAGCAGCCCAGGACAGGGTATTGAGACCCAGTACTTC	CASSPGQGIETQYF
-	TRBV2	TRBJ2-7	-	TGTGCCAGCAGTCCAGGCGGAAAGTACGAGCAGTACTTC	CASSPGGKYEQYF
TRBD1	TRBV20-1	TRBJ2-7	-	TGCAGTGCTAAGAGGACAGGGGGAATCTACGAGCAGTACTTC	CSAKRTGGIYEQYF
-	TRBV20-1	TRBJ1-2	once	TGCAGTGCTTCGTCGGGGGCGGGAATATGCTACACCTTC	CSASSGAGICYTF
-	TRBV5-6	TRBJ2-7	medium-sized	TGTGCCAGCAGCTTGGATGTCGGCGAGCAGTACTTC	CASSLDVGEQYF
-	TRBV18	TRBJ2-7	medium-sized	TGTGCCAGCTCACCCCAGGGGCAGGGCATGGACGAGCAGTACTTC	CASSPQGQGMDEQYF
TRBD2	TRBV27	TRBJ2-1	few	TGTGCCAGCAGTCCGACTAGCGGCATCTACAATGAGCAGTTCTTC	CASSPTSGIYNEQFF
-	TRBV2	TRBJ2-1	-	TGTGCCAGCAGTGATCGGGGCCCGGACCCAGGGGTTGAGCAGTTCTTC	CASSDRGPDPGVEQFF
-	TRBV7-2	TRBJ2-7	medium-sized	TGTGCCAGCAGCTCCAGGAGGCGGAGCTACGAGCAGTACTTC	CASSSRRRSYEQYF